The clone carrying this TCR beta chain turned up a few times. These data originate in a study of cytomegalovirus exposure and HLA in healthy donors. Germline-derived CDR1 and CDR2 are SNHLY and FYNNEI. The CDR3 runs to 16 residues. V was pared by 7 bases and J by 0 bases, with 6 bases of the junction left unmatched. PCR employed 60 Vbeta and 13 Jbeta primers. Assay: immunoSEQ multiplex PCR; the TCRdb copy retains only in-frame clones and omits some. The sample has approximately 220,000 clones, 76% seen once. The chain carries TRBV2 and TRBJ2-6, with 7 bases identical to TRBD2. The sequence was collected from a man aged 18 to 29 in good health and CMV-seronegative. The sample was PBMCs. The CDR3 nucleotides are TGTGCCAGCACGGGAGGCAGCTACTCTGGGGCCAACGTCCTGACTTTC. Protein: CASTGGSYSGANVLTF.